This entry lists 4 T cell receptor beta chains sequenced from one sample in a study of blood T cell repertoires in COVID-19. The data were produced by immunoSEQ multiplex PCR, yet TCRdb's version contains in-frame clones alone and is incomplete. Counted here are 150,000 to 200,000 clones, about nine tenths occurring once; the ten biggest clones make up approximately 2.3%. The sample taken for sequencing was peripheral blood. The receptors shown here come from a man between 70 and 80 years old with active or convalescent COVID-19.

The rearrangement uses TRBV5-4 and TRBJ2-3, with 12 bases aligning to TRBD2. The CDR3 sequence is 16 residues long. J lost 4 bases, V lost 1 base, and 4 bases had no gene match. Germline CDR1 reads SGHNT; CDR2 reads YYREEE (reference sequence). The CDR3 loop reads CASSLNLAGGADTQYF. CDR3 nucleotides: TGTGCCAGCAGCTTGAACCTAGCGGGGGGGGCAGATACGCAGTATTTT. The full variable domain, rest sourced from reference TRBV5-4 and TRBJ2-3, is ETGVTQSPTHLIKTRGQQVTLRCSSQSGHNTVSWYQQALGQGPQFIFQYYREEENGRGNFPPRFSGLQFPNYSSELNVNALELDDSALYLCASSLNLAGGADTQYFGPGTRLTVL.

The chain links TRBV6-5 to TRBJ1-3; perhaps TRBD1 as D (6 bases). CDR1 is MNHEY and CDR2 is SVGAGI in the germline V gene. This CDR3 spans 15 amino acids. V lost 2 bases and J lost 0, with 8 bases in between. CDR3 loop: CASSYTGLSGNTIYF. CDR3 nucleotides: TGTGCCAGCAGTTACACAGGGCTCTCTGGAAACACCATATATTTT.

V and J are TRBV5-1 and TRBJ2-1, with TRBD1 matching 7 bases. Germline V gene data show CDR1 as SGHRS and CDR2 as YFSETQ. This CDR3 contains 14 residues. Trimming took 7 bases from V and 5 from J; bases not matched to a gene: 9. CDR3 in amino acids: CASQPGTANNEQFF. The DNA of the CDR3 is TGCGCCAGCCAACCCGGGACAGCAAACAATGAGCAGTTCTTC.

The chain is built from TRBV6-5 and TRBJ2-2; D uncertain. The V end was cut by 4 bases, the J end by 5 bases, with 5 bases between. CDR1 and CDR2 (germline): MNHEY, SVGAGI. The CDR3 runs 12 residues. The CDR3 DNA reads as TGTGCCAGCAGTTTCCCGACCGGGGAGCTGTTTTTT. Amino acid sequence: CASSFPTGELFF.